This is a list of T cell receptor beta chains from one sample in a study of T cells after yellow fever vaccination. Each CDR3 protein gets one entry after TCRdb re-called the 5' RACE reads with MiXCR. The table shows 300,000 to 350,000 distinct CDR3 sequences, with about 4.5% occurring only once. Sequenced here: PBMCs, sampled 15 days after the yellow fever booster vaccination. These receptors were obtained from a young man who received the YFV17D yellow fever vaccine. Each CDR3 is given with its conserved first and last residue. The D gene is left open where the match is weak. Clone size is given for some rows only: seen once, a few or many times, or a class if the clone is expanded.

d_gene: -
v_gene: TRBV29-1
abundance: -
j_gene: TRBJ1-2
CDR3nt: TGCAGCGCCGGACGAGGCTACACCTTC
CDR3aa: CSAGRGYTF

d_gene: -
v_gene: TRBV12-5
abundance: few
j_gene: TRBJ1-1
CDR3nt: TGTGCTAGTCTGGTGACTGAAGCTTTCTTT
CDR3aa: CASLVTEAFF

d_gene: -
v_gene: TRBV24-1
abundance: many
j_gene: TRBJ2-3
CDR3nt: TGTGCCACCCTGATTCGAGCAGATACGCAGTATTTT
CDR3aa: CATLIRADTQYF

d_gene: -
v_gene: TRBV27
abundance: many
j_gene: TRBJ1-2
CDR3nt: TGTGCCAGCAGTTTGGGACTCCCGGGGGTCTATGGCTACACCTTC
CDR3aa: CASSLGLPGVYGYTF

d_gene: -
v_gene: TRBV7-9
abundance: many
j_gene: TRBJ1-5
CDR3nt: TGTGCCAGCAGCTTAGCAAATAGCAATCAGCCCCAGCATTTT
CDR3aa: CASSLANSNQPQHF

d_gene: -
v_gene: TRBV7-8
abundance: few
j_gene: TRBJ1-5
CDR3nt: TGTGCCAGCAGCTTAGCGTACCTAGGTGTTAATAGCAATCAGCCCCAGCATTTT
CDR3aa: CASSLAYLGVNSNQPQHF

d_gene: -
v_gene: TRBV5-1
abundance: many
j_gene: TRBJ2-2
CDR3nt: TGCGCCAGCAGCCCTCTTTTACAGGAGAACACCGGGGAGCTGTTTTTT
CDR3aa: CASSPLLQENTGELFF

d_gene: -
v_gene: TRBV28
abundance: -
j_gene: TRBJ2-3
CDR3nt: TGTGCCAGCAGTTTAACCAAACCCCCCCGGGGCGACACAGATACGCAGTATTTT
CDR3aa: CASSLTKPPRGDTDTQYF

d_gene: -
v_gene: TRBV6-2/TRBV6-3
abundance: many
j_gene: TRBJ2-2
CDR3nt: TGTGCCAGCAGCCGCTATTCAGCGGCCGGGGAGCTGTTTTTT
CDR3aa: CASSRYSAAGELFF

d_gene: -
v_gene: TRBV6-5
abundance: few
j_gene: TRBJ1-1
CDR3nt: TGTGCCAGCAGCGAGCCGAGGGGGGCGGACACTGAAGCTTTCTTT
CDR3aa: CASSEPRGADTEAFF

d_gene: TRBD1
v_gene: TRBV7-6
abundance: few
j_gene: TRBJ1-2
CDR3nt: TGTGCCAGCAGCACCGGACAGGGGATGTCGGGCCGCTATGGCTACACCTTC
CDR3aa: CASSTGQGMSGRYGYTF

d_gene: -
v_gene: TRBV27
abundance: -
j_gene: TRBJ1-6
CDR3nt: TGTGCCAGCAGTTTACTCACAGGGACCTATAATTCACCCCTCCACTTT
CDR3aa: CASSLLTGTYNSPLHF

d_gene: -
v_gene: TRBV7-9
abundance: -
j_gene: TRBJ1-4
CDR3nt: TGTGCCAGCAGCCCGAAGACGGCAACTAATGAAAAACTGTTTTTT
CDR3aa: CASSPKTATNEKLFF

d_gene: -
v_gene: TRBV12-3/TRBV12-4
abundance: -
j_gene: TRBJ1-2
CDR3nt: TGTGCCAGCAGTACCCGGGCTGGGCTGCGGGGCTACACCTTC
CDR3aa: CASSTRAGLRGYTF

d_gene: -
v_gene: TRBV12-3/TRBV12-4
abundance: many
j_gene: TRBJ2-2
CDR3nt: TGTGCCAGCAGTTCCGGACTGGAAACCGGGGAGCTGTTTTTT
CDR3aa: CASSSGLETGELFF

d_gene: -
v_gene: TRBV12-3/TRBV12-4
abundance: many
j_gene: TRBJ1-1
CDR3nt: TGTGCCAGCAGTTTAAGGTGGGACACTGAAGCTTTCTTT
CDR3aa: CASSLRWDTEAFF

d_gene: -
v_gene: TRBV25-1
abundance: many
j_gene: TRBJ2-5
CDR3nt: TGTGCCAGCAGTGCCGGGGGGCGGGTGACCCAGTACTTC
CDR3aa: CASSAGGRVTQYF

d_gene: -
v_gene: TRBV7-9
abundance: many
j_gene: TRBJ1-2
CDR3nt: TGTGCCAGCAGCCCGTCGGGCAGGGCCTATGGCTACACCTTC
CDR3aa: CASSPSGRAYGYTF

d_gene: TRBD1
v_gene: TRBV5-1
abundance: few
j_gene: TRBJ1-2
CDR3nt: TGCGCCAGCAGCTTGTCAACAGGGGACTATGGCTACACCTTC
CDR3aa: CASSLSTGDYGYTF

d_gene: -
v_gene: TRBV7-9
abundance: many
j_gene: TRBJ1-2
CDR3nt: TGTGCCAGCAGCTTAGACCGGACAGTGGTACATTATGGCTACACCTTC
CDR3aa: CASSLDRTVVHYGYTF

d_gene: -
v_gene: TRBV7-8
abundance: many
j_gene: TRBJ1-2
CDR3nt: TGTGCCAGCAGCATAGGGGGGATCAATGGCTACACCTTC
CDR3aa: CASSIGGINGYTF

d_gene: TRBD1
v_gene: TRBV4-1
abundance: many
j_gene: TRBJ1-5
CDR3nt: TGCGCCAGCAGCCAAGTAACAGGGGGCAATCAGCCCCAGCATTTT
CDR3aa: CASSQVTGGNQPQHF

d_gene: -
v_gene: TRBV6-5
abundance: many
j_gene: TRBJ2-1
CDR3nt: TGTGCCAGCAGGGGACTGCTACTCTACAATGAGCAGTTCTTC
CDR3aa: CASRGLLLYNEQFF